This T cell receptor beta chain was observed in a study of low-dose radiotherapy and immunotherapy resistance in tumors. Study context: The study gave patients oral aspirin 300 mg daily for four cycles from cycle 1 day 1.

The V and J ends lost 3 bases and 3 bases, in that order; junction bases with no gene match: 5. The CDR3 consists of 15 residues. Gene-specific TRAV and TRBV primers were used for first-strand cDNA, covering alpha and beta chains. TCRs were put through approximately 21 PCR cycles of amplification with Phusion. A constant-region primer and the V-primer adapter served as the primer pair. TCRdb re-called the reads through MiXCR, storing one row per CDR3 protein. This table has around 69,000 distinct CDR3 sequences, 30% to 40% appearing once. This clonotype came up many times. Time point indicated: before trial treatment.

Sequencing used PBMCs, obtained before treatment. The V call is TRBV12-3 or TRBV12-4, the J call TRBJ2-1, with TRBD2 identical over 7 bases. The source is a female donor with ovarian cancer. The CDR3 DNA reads TGTGCCAGCAGTTTGTTCGGGGGGAACTACAATGAGCAGTTCTTC. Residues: CASSLFGGNYNEQFF.